These 5 T cell receptor beta chains came from one sample sequenced in a study of early T cells in non-severe SARS-CoV-2 infection. MiXCR was run by TCRdb on the 5' RACE reads, yielding one entry per CDR3 protein. The profile shows tens of thousands of distinct CDR3 sequences, under 9.5% of them singletons. Sequencing was carried out using whole blood. The receptors derive from an adult who was a healthcare worker with PCR-confirmed SARS-CoV-2 infection or an uninfected control (not recorded which).

This clonotype was counted at least ten times. V and J are TRBV20-1 and TRBJ2-7; D ambiguous. The CDR3 spans 13 residues. Germline V CDR1 and CDR2: DFQATT, SNEGSKA (reference sequence). Trimming pared 1 base from V and 1 base from J, leaving 8 bases between. The CDR3 region has the DNA TGCAGTGCTAGAGTAGATGTGTCCTACGAGCAGTACTTC. This gives the protein CSARVDVSYEQYF.

This clonotype has at least ten counts. V and J are TRBV20-1 and TRBJ2-5, with 11 bases matching TRBD2. In germline, CDR1 is DFQATT, CDR2 SNEGSKA (reference sequence). This CDR3 contains 13 residues. V lost 5 bases to trimming and J lost 5 bases; unmatched junction nucleotides: 4. The CDR3 loop reads CSAGGLAEETQYF. The CDR3 DNA is TGCAGTGCTGGGGGACTAGCGGAGGAGACCCAGTACTTC.

At least ten counts were recorded for this clonotype. The chain carries TRBV7-9 and TRBJ2-7, with D hard to call. The CDR3 totals 11 residues. Per germline, CDR1 SEHNR and CDR2 FQNEAQ (reference sequence). The V and J ends lost 5 bases and 3 bases respectively, with 5 bases between them. The CDR3 reads CASSPYYEQYF. In nucleotides, the CDR3 is TGTGCCAGCAGCCCCTACTACGAGCAGTACTTC.

There are many counts of this clonotype. The V call is TRBV27, the J call TRBJ2-7, with D perhaps TRBD1 (5 bases). The CDR3 is 16 amino acids. Germline loops: CDR1 MNHEY, CDR2 SMNVEV (reference sequence). Trimming took 5 bases from V and 4 from J, leaving 21 bases between them. The CDR3 is CASSGALSADPYEQYF. The CDR3 DNA is TGTGCCAGCAGTGGGGCCCTATCGGCGGACCCTTACGAGCAGTACTTC.

The V call is TRBV29-1, the J call TRBJ2-1, with D perhaps TRBD1 (6 bases). The V gene lost 6 bases and the J gene lost 7 bases, with 16 bases spanning the gap. The CDR3 extends over 13 amino acids. Looked up from germline, CDR1 is SQVTM and CDR2 is ANQGSEA. The CDR3 reads CSVRQAPRNEQFF. The CDR3 DNA is TGCAGCGTCCGACAGGCGCCTCGGAATGAGCAGTTCTTC.